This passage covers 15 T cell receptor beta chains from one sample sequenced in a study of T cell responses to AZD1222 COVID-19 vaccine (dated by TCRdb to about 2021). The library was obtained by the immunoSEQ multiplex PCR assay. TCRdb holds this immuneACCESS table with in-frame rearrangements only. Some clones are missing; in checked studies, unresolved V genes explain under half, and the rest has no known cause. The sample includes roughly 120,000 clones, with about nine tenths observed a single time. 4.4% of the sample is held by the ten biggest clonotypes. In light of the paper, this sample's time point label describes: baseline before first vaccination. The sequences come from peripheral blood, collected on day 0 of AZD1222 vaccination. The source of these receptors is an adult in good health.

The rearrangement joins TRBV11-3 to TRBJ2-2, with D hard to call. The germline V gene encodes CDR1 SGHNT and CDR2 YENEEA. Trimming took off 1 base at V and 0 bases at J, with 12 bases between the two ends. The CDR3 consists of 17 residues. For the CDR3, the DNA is TGTGCCAGCAGCTTAGGGTCGGGCAGGTCGAACACCGGGGAGCTGTTTTTT. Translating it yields CASSLGSGRSNTGELFF.

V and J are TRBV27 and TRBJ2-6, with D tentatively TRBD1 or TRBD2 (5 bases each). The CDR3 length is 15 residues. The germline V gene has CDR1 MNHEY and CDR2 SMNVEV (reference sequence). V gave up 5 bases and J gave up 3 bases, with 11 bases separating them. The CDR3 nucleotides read TGTGCCAGCAGTCCCCCTGGGGGTGGGGCCAACGTCCTGACTTTC. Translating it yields CASSPPGGGANVLTF.

This CDR3 is CASSYRSRAEQYF. The CDR3 DNA follows: TGTGCCAGCAGTTATCGTAGTCGCGCCGAGCAGTACTTC. V is TRBV6-5 and J is TRBJ2-7; D is unclear. V dropped 3 bases and J dropped 6 bases, with 12 bases sitting between them. CDR3 length: 13 amino acids. Germline CDR1 is MNHEY and CDR2 is SVGAGI.

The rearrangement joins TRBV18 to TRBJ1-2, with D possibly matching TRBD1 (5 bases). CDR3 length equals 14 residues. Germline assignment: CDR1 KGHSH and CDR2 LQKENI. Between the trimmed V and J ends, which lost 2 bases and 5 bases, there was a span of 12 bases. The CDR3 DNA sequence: TGTGCCAGCTCACCAGCAAGGACAAAATATGGCTACACCTTC. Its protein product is CASSPARTKYGYTF. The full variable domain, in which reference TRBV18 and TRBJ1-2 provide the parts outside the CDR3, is NAGVMQNPRHLVRRRGQEARLRCSPMKGHSHVYWYRQLPEEGLKFMVYLQKENIIDESGMPKERFSAEFPKEGPSILRIQQVVRGDSAAYFCASSPARTKYGYTFGSGTRLTVV.

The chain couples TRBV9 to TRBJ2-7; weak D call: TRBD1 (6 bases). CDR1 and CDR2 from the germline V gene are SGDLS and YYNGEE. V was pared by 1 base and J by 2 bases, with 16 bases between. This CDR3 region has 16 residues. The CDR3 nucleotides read TGTGCCAGCAGCGTAACCGAAAAGACAGGAGCCTACGAGCAGTACTTC. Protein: CASSVTEKTGAYEQYF. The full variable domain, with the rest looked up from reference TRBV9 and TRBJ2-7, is DSGVTQTPKHLITATGQRVTLRCSPRSGDLSVYWYQQSLDQGLQFLIQYYNGEERAKGNILERFSAQQFPDLHSELNLSSLELGDSALYFCASSVTEKTGAYEQYFGPGTRLTVT.

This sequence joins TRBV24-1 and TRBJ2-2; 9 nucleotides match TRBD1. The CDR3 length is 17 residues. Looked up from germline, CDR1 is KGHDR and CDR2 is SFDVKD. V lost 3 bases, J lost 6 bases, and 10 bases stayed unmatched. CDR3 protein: CATSDPGQGLYAGELFF. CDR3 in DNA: TGTGCCACCAGTGATCCCGGACAGGGGTTGTACGCCGGGGAGCTGTTTTTT.

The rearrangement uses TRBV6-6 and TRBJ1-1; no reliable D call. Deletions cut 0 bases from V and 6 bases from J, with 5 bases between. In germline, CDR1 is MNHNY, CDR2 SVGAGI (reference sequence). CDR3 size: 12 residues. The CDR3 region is CASSYSQAEAFF. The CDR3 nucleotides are TGTGCCAGCAGTTACTCCCAGGCTGAAGCTTTCTTT.

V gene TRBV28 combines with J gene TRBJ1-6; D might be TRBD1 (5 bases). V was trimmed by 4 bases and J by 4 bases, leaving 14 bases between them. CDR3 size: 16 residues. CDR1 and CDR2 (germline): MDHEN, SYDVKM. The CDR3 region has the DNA TGTGCCAGCAGTTCGTGGGACTGGGCGTATAATTCACCCCTCCACTTT. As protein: CASSSWDWAYNSPLHF.

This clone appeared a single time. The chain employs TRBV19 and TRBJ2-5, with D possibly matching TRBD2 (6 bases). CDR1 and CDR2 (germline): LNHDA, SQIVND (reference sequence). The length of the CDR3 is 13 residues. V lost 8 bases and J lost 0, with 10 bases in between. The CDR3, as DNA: TGTGCCAGTGGGGGGTCGTACCAAGAGACCCAGTACTTC. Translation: CASGGSYQETQYF.

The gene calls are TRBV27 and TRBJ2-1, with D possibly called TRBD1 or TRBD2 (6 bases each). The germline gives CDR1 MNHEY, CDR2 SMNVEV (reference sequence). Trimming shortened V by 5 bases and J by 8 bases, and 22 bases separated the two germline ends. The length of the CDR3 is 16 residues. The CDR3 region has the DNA TGTGCCAGCAGTCTAAAGGGGGGATGGCTAGTTGATGAGCAGTTCTTC. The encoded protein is CASSLKGGWLVDEQFF.

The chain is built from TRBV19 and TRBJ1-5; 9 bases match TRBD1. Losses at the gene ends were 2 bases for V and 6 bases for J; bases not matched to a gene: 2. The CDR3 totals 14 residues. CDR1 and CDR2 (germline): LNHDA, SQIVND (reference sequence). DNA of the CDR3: TGTGCCAGTAGTATAAGGGACAGGGTTCAGCCCCAGCATTTT. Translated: CASSIRDRVQPQHF.

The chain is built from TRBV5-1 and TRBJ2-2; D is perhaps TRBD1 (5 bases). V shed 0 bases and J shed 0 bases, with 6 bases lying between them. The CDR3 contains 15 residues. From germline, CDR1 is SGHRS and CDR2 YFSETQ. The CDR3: CASSLGQPNTGELFF. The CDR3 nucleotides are TGCGCCAGCAGCTTGGGACAGCCGAACACCGGGGAGCTGTTTTTT.

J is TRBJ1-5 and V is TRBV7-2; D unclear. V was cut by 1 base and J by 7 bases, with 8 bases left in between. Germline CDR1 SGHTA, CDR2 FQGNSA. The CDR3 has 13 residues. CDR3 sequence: CASSLDTWQPQHF. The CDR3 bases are TGTGCCAGCAGCTTAGATACATGGCAGCCCCAGCATTTT.

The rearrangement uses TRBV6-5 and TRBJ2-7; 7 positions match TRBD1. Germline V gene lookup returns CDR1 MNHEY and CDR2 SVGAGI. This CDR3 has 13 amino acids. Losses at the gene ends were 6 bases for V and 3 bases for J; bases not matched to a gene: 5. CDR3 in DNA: TGTGCCAGCAGCCAGGGGGTTTACTACGAGCAGTACTTC. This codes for CASSQGVYYEQYF.

CDR3 coding DNA: TGTGCCAGTAGTACCTCTGGGGGTCTTGGCACTGAAGCTTTCTTT. Its translation is CASSTSGGLGTEAFF. This rearrangement joins TRBV19 to TRBJ1-1; the D gene is possibly TRBD1 (5 bases). The CDR3 is 15 residues long. Trimming shortened V by 4 bases and J by 4 bases, and 16 bases separated the two germline ends. The germline CDR1 and CDR2 sequences are LNHDA and SQIVND (reference sequence). Complete variable domain (other parts from reference TRBV19 and TRBJ1-1): DGGITQSPKYLFRKEGQNVTLSCEQNLNHDAMYWYRQDPGQGLRLIYYSQIVNDFQKGDIAEGYSVSREKKESFPLTVTSAQKNPTAFYLCASSTSGGLGTEAFFGQGTRLTVV.